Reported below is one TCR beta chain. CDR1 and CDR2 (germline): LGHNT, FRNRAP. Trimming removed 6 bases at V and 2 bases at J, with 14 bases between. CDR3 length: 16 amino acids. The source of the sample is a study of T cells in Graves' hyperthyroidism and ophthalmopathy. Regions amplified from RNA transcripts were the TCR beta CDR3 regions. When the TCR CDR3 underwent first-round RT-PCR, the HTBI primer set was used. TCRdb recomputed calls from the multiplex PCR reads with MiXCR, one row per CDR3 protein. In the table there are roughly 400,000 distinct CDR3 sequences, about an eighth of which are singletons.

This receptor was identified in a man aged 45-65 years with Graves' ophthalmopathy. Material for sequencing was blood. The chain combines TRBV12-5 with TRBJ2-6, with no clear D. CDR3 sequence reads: CASGPGHGAGANVLTF. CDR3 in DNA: TGTGCTAGTGGCCCTGGTCATGGGGCTGGGGCCAACGTCCTGACTTTC.